A single sample is the source of the 21 T cell receptor beta chains below, sequenced in a study of CD8 T cells in ankylosing spondylitis. The antigens for these receptors are not known. MiXCR was run by TCRdb on the 5' RACE reads, yielding one entry per CDR3 protein. The profile shows under 850,000 distinct CDR3 sequences, over 15% of them singletons. Findings of the study overall: Roughly eight highly homologous variants made up a TCR beta motif that seemed to typify ankylosing spondylitis blood.

Sequencing was carried out using blood, either unsorted or a sorted T cell fraction (not recorded which). The receptors were gathered from a male donor with ankylosing spondylitis.

The chain joins TRBV3-1 to TRBJ2-1; 8 bases are shared with TRBD2. Germline loops: CDR1 LGHDT, CDR2 YNNKEL (reference sequence). J lost 8 bases, V lost 4 bases, and 10 bases had no gene match. The CDR3 length is 15 residues. CDR3 sequence (DNA): TGTGCCAGCAGCCCCCCCAGCGGGAGTTTAGATGAGCAGTTCTTC. The encoded protein is CASSPPSGSLDEQFF.

There are a few counts of this clonotype. V gene TRBV4-3 combines with J gene TRBJ2-3; TRBD1 agrees at 8 bases. CDR1 LGHNA and CDR2 YSLEER come from the germline V gene. The CDR3 loop spans 15 amino acids. V trimming: 3 bases; J trimming: 2 bases; junction bases outside the gene matches: 4. CDR3 bases: TGCGCCAGCAGCCAGGACAGGGTCAACACAGATACGCAGTATTTT. Its protein is CASSQDRVNTDTQYF.

In this sample, this clonotype turned up a few times. CDR3 DNA: TGTGCCAGCAGTTTGGGTCTGGGGCGGGGGGGCCCAGATACGCAGTATTTT. Residues: CASSLGLGRGGPDTQYF. The rearrangement joins TRBV12-3 or TRBV12-4 to TRBJ2-3; 9 nucleotides line up with TRBD2. V gave up 3 bases and J gave up 4 bases; unmatched junction bases: 11. The CDR3 runs 17 residues.

The V call is TRBV28, the J call TRBJ2-7; 7 nucleotides align to TRBD1. Germline trimming cut 8 bases from V and 4 bases from J; bases unmatched to any gene: 11. This CDR3 has 14 residues. The germline CDR1 and CDR2 sequences are MDHEN and SYDVKM. DNA for the CDR3: TGTGCCAGCGCAACCGGGACAGCATTTTACGAGCAGTACTTC. Its protein product is CASATGTAFYEQYF.

This clonotype was observed at least ten times. In DNA, the CDR3 is TGTGCCAGCAGTGAATATACAAAAGGGGTTCAGCGCTACACCTTC. Amino acid sequence: CASSEYTKGVQRYTF. This sequence joins TRBV25-1 and TRBJ1-2, with D possibly TRBD1 on 5 matching bases. The germline gives CDR1 MGHDK, CDR2 SYGVNS. The CDR3 spans 15 residues. Between the trimmed V and J ends, which lost 0 bases and 9 bases, there was a span of 17 bases.

The chain links TRBV12-3 or TRBV12-4 to TRBJ1-1; D is perhaps TRBD1 (5 bases). The CDR3 contains 12 residues. Trimming took 7 bases from V and 8 from J, leaving 14 bases between them. For the CDR3, the DNA is TGTGCCAGCACCCAAAGAGGGGACGAAGCTTTCTTT. Encoded protein: CASTQRGDEAFF.

This clonotype was counted only a few times. The rearrangement links TRBV7-8 to TRBJ2-6; 8 nucleotides agree with TRBD1. The CDR3 has 18 residues. CDR1 is SGHVS, CDR2 FQNEAQ, per germline. Germline trimming cut 5 bases from V and 2 bases from J; bases unmatched to any gene: 11. In DNA, the CDR3 is TGTGCCAGCAGCCAGAGGACAGGGCGACTCCCTGGGGCCAACGTCCTGACTTTC. It yields the protein CASSQRTGRLPGANVLTF.

In its sample, this clonotype was seen a few times. The gene calls are TRBV9 and TRBJ2-1; 9 positions match TRBD2. Germline lookup yields CDR1 SGDLS and CDR2 YYNGEE. With 0 bases clipped from V and 9 bases from J, the junction kept 19 bases outside the gene matches. The CDR3 is 19 amino acids. As DNA, the CDR3 is TGTGCCAGCAGCGTAGAGTGGGGCGGGGGGGTCAACCCGCTCAGTGAGCAGTTCTTC. Translating it yields CASSVEWGGGVNPLSEQFF.

The gene calls are TRBV7-9 and TRBJ1-2, with a weak D call TRBD1 (5 bases). The germline V gene has CDR1 SEHNR and CDR2 FQNEAQ (reference sequence). Between the trimmed V and J ends, which lost 5 bases and 3 bases, there was a span of 13 bases. The CDR3 covers 14 residues. The CDR3 is CASSQQGRDYGYTF. DNA of the CDR3: TGTGCCAGCAGCCAGCAGGGTCGCGACTATGGCTACACCTTC. Complete variable domain (other parts from reference TRBV7-9 and TRBJ1-2): DTGVSQNPRHKITKRGQNVTFRCDPISEHNRLYWYRQTLGQGPEFLTYFQNEAQLEKSRLLSDRFSAERPKGSFSTLEIQRTEQGDSAMYLCASSQQGRDYGYTFGSGTRLTVV.

The rearrangement links TRBV24-1 to TRBJ2-1; D may be TRBD1 (6 bases). V gave up 6 bases and J gave up 2 bases, with 16 bases separating them. Per the germline V gene, CDR1 is KGHDR and CDR2 is SFDVKD. The CDR3 has 16 amino acids. CDR3: CATSKDGEGAYNEQFF. The CDR3 DNA follows: TGTGCCACCAGTAAGGACGGCGAGGGGGCCTACAATGAGCAGTTCTTC.

This clonotype was counted only a few times. The rearrangement uses TRBV3-1 and TRBJ2-1; D unclear. The CDR3 consists of 14 residues. V dropped 4 bases and J dropped 3 bases, with 10 bases sitting between them. CDR1 is LGHDT, CDR2 YNNKEL, per germline (reference sequence). The CDR3 region has the DNA TGTGCCAGCAGCCCCGACTTTGACTACAATGAGCAGTTCTTC. Encoded protein: CASSPDFDYNEQFF.

This chain uses TRBV12-3 or TRBV12-4 with TRBJ2-1; 7 positions agree with TRBD2. The CDR3 contains 16 residues. The trim removed 4 bases at V and 6 bases at J, leaving 12 bases unmatched. Here the CDR3 reads CASSSPSGPGPNEQFF. DNA for the CDR3: TGTGCCAGCAGTTCCCCTAGCGGTCCAGGCCCCAATGAGCAGTTCTTC.

This clonotype was counted at least ten times. The chain recombines TRBV5-6 with TRBJ1-1, with TRBD1 as a possible D gene (5 bases). V was clipped by 4 bases and J by 10 bases, with 17 bases between them. The CDR3 length is 13 residues. The germline gives CDR1 SGHDT, CDR2 YYEEEE. CDR3 in DNA: TGTGCCAGCAGCCCCCAAGAGGGGCAGTCAGCTTTCTTT. Protein: CASSPQEGQSAFF. Complete variable domain (other parts from reference TRBV5-6 and TRBJ1-1): DAGVTQSPTHLIKTRGQQVTLRCSPKSGHDTVSWYQQALGQGPQFIFQYYEEEERQRGNFPDRFSGHQFPNYSSELNVNALLLGDSALYLCASSPQEGQSAFFGQGTRLTVV.

Many counts were recorded for this clonotype. V gene TRBV29-1 combines with J gene TRBJ1-3; no firm D call. The CDR3 loop spans 13 amino acids. Germline V gene sequence: CDR1 SQVTM, CDR2 ANQGSEA. V was shortened by 5 bases and J by 0 bases, with 8 bases between the two germline ends. Here the CDR3 DNA reads TGCAGCGTTCGGCGTACCTCTGGAAACACCATATATTTT. It codes for CSVRRTSGNTIYF.

This clonotype appeared a single time. Since the CDR3 does not end with the conserved phenylalanine or tryptophan, this likely comes from a read error. CDR3: CSVRKQGEAFY. In DNA, the CDR3 is TGCAGTGTTAGGAAACAGGGTGAAGCTTTCTAT. This chain uses TRBV20-1 with TRBJ1-1, with a weak D call TRBD1 (6 bases). CDR3 length: 11 residues. In germline, CDR1 is DFQATT, CDR2 SNEGSKA (reference sequence). Trimming pared 7 bases from V and 7 bases from J, leaving 13 bases between.

This chain uses TRBV11-2 with TRBJ2-7; 12 bases agree with TRBD1. The germline V gene has CDR1 SGHAT and CDR2 FQNNGV. With V trimmed by 1 base and J by 7 bases, 8 bases remained unmatched. This CDR3 comprises 16 residues. CDR3 protein: CASSLAGQGARGEQYF. The DNA of the CDR3 is TGTGCCAGCAGCTTAGCGGGACAGGGGGCGCGTGGAGAGCAGTACTTC.

V usage is TRBV9 and J usage is TRBJ2-5; D may match TRBD1 or TRBD2 (6 bases each). V lost 0 bases and J lost 3, with 15 bases in between. The CDR3 has 16 residues. CDR1 SGDLS and CDR2 YYNGEE come from the germline V gene. For the CDR3, the DNA is TGTGCCAGCAGCGTAGGAGGAGGGGGAAGGGAAGAGACCCAGTACTTC. It codes for CASSVGGGGREETQYF.

The CDR3 bases are TGTGCCAGCAGCCCCTCGACAGGGGGCCAAGAGACCCAGTACTTC. It is translated as CASSPSTGGQETQYF. The chain is built from TRBV13 and TRBJ2-5; TRBD1 matches 9 bases. In germline, CDR1 is PRHDT, CDR2 FYEKMQ (reference sequence). The V and J ends lost 5 bases and 1 base, in that order; junction bases with no gene match: 5. The CDR3 is 15 residues long.

The sample holds a few counts of this clonotype. The V call is TRBV12-3 or TRBV12-4, the J call TRBJ2-1; no clear D. Trimming took off 3 bases at V and 1 base at J, with 7 bases between the two ends. The CDR3 has 14 residues. The CDR3 loop is CASSFWQSYNEQFF. CDR3 nucleotide sequence: TGTGCCAGCAGTTTCTGGCAGTCCTACAATGAGCAGTTCTTC.

This clonotype showed up just a few times. V usage is TRBV27 and J usage is TRBJ2-7, with TRBD2 matching 8 bases. Germline-derived CDR1 and CDR2 are MNHEY and SMNVEV (reference sequence). This CDR3 contains 15 residues. The V and J ends lost 3 bases and 5 bases, in that order; junction bases with no gene match: 9. The CDR3 DNA follows: TGTGCCAGCAGTTTGGGAAGCGGGAGACTGAACGAGCAGTACTTC. It yields the protein CASSLGSGRLNEQYF.

This clonotype was counted between two and nine times. The chain links TRBV4-1 to TRBJ2-7; 7 bases fit TRBD2. This CDR3 has 15 residues. CDR1 is MGHRA, CDR2 YSYEKL, per germline. J was trimmed by 2 bases and V by 5 bases; bases with no gene match: 9. The CDR3 loop reads CASSTVAGQTYEQYF. In nucleotides, the CDR3 is TGCGCCAGCAGCACCGTAGCGGGTCAAACCTACGAGCAGTACTTC.